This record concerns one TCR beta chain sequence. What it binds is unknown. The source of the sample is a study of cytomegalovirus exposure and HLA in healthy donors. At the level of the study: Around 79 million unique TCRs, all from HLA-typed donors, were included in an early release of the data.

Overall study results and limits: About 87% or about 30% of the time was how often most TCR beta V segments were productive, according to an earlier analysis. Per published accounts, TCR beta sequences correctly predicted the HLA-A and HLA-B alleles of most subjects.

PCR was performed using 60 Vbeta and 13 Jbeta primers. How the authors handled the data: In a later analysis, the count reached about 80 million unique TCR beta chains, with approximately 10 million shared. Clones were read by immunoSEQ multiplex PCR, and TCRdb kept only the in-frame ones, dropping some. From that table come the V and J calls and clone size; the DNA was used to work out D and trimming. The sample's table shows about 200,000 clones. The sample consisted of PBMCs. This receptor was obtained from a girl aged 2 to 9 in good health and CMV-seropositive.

DNA of the CDR3: TGCGCCAGCAGCACTAAAGGGACAGGGATTCCTAATTGGGAAAGCACAGATACGCAGTATTTT. It encodes CASSTKGTGIPNWESTDTQYF. This rearrangement joins TRBV5-1 to TRBJ2-3; 9 bases are shared with TRBD1. Germline-derived CDR1 and CDR2 are SGHRS and YFSETQ. The junction had 21 bases not matched to a gene; V was cut back by 4 bases and J by 0 bases. CDR3 length: 21 amino acids.